This TCR beta chain was observed in a study of beta chain features in type 1 diabetes. General study results and limits: Moderate yet significant TCRB CDR3 shortening was seen in Type 1 diabetes patients in all four CD4+ subsets.

The study reverse transcribed the entire isolated RNA, so it sequenced expressed TCRB transcripts. Some clones are missing from TCRdb's copy, which holds only in-frame ones; the method was immunoSEQ multiplex PCR. The data contain 300,000 to 450,000 clones, around 13% of them singletons. The CDR3 consists of 17 residues. The germline CDR1 and CDR2 sequences are SGHDT and YYEEEE. The V end was cut by 3 bases, the J end by 5 bases, with 23 bases between. For this clone: Its antigen remains unknown.

Sequenced input: naive CD4+ T cells from blood. This chain links TRBV5-6 with TRBJ1-2, with a tentative D call TRBD1 (6 bases). The clonotype was recovered from a woman in her late teens or twenties with type 1 diabetes. The CDR3 region has the DNA TGTGCCAGCAGCTCCAATTCACCGGACAGACTACGTTATGGCTACACCTTC. Protein sequence: CASSSNSPDRLRYGYTF.